This T cell receptor (beta chain) was sequenced for a study of blood T cell repertoires in COVID-19. Method: immunoSEQ multiplex PCR; TCRdb's copy keeps in-frame clones and lacks some. The sample shows about 200,000 clones, roughly 80% of them seen only once. This CDR3 comprises 13 residues. Germline V gene data show CDR1 as KGHSH and CDR2 as LQKENI. With V trimmed by 5 bases and J by 4 bases, 3 bases remained unmatched. Sequences were obtained from peripheral blood. This sequence joins TRBV18 and TRBJ2-7; 9 bases match TRBD1. This receptor was identified in a woman aged 80 or older with acute or convalescent COVID-19. In DNA form, the CDR3 reads TGTGCCAGCTCATCCGGACAGGGGTACGAGCAGTACTTC. This encodes CASSSGQGYEQYF. Full variable domain (rest looked up from reference TRBV18 and TRBJ2-7): NAGVMQNPRHLVRRRGQEARLRCSPMKGHSHVYWYRQLPEEGLKFMVYLQKENIIDESGMPKERFSAEFPKEGPSILRIQQVVRGDSAAYFCASSSGQGYEQYFGPGTRLTVT.